The sample holds many counts of the clone carrying this TCR beta chain. Its specificity is unknown. This sample is part of a study of Graves' ophthalmopathy and Graves' hyperthyroidism. Study observations and caveats: Ophthalmopathy progression predictions by the model showed about 75% specificity and over 60% sensitivity.

RNA served as the template for amplifying TCR beta CDR3 regions. After a first-round RT-PCR with HTBI primers, a second-round multiplex PCR was run. TCRdb re-called the multiplex PCR reads with MiXCR, one entry per CDR3 protein. Of around 670,000 distinct CDR3 sequences in the sample, 40% were seen once. Uncontrolled infections, pregnancy, lactation or other autoimmune diseases led to patient exclusion. The starting material, more than 8.5 ml of fresh peripheral blood, provided the PBMCs. With 7 bases clipped from V and 1 base from J, the junction kept 15 bases outside the gene matches. Looked up from germline, CDR1 is SGHAT and CDR2 is FQNNGV. CDR3 length: 17 residues.

The specimen was peripheral blood. The source of this sequence is an adult man with Graves' ophthalmopathy. This chain uses TRBV11-2 with TRBJ1-2; 7 bases agree with TRBD1. The CDR3 DNA reads TGTGCCAGCATTACAGGGAGGGGACAGACGAATAACTATGGCTACACCTTC. This encodes CASITGRGQTNNYGYTF. The full variable domain, with the rest looked up from reference TRBV11-2 and TRBJ1-2, is EAGVAQSPRYKIIEKRQSVAFWCNPISGHATLYWYQQILGQGPKLLIQFQNNGVVDDSQLPKDRFSAERLKGVDSTLKIQPAKLEDSAVYLCASITGRGQTNNYGYTFGSGTRLTVV.